This TCR beta chain was retrieved from a study of T cell changes during pregnancy in multiple sclerosis. CDR3 length: 14 amino acids. Per germline, CDR1 LNHDA and CDR2 SQIVND (reference sequence). Trimming took 2 bases from V and 8 from J; bases not matched to a gene: 3. Some clones are missing from TCRdb's copy, which holds only in-frame ones; the method was immunoSEQ multiplex PCR. The sample consists of some 37,000 clones, 88% of them appearing once. This sequence originates from a female donor with multiple sclerosis, enrolled in a pregnancy study. The sequenced sample was CD4+ T cells from peripheral blood mononuclear cells, obtained in the first trimester of pregnancy. The V call is TRBV19, the J call TRBJ2-5, with 12 bases matching TRBD2. Here the CDR3 DNA reads TGTGCCAGTAGTATACTAGCGGGAGGGCCCACCCAGTACTTC. Translating it yields CASSILAGGPTQYF.